This T cell receptor beta chain was identified during a study of molecular identifiers for immune sequencing clone quantification. Whole-study results and caveats: A single cell's spiked Jurkat TCR RNA was reportedly detectable among approximately 930,000 naive cells.

In this sample, this clonotype turned up a few times. What it binds is unknown. A single record per CDR3 protein comes from TCRdb applying MiXCR to the PCR reads. The sample consists of some 89,000 distinct CDR3 sequences, roughly 24% of them appearing once. Germline V CDR1 and CDR2: SEHNR, FQNEAQ (reference sequence). Unmatched junction bases numbered 12, after V lost 2 bases and J lost 5 bases. There are 17 residues in the CDR3. This receptor was identified in a human donor in good health. Some libraries in this study had Jurkat cell RNA spiked in. This chain connects TRBV7-9 to TRBJ2-3; TRBD1 agrees at 8 bases. The specimen sequenced was naive CD8+ T cells from blood, with Jurkat cell RNA spiked in. Indicated subset: FACS-sorted CD8+CD4-CCR7+CD45RA+ naive T cells. Written as DNA, the CDR3 is TGTGCCAGCAGCTTAAATGATTACCGGACAGGGAGAGATACGCAGTATTTT. Amino acid sequence: CASSLNDYRTGRDTQYF.